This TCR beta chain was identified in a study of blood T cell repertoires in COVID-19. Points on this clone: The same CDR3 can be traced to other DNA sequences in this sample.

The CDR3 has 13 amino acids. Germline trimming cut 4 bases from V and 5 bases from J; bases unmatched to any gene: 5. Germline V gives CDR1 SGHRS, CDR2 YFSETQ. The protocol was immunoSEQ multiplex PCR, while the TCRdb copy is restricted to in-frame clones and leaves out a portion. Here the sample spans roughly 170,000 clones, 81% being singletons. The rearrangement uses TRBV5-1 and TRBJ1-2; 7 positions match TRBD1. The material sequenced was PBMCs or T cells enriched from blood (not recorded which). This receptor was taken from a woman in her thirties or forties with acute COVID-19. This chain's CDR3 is CASSMTGNYGYTF. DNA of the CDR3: TGCGCCAGCAGCATGACAGGGAATTATGGCTACACCTTC.